This is a list of T cell receptor beta chains from one sample in a study of blood T cell repertoires in COVID-19. Only in-frame clones appear in the TCRdb table, and some are missing; sequencing was by immunoSEQ multiplex PCR. This sample has 90,000 to 130,000 clones, with roughly 70% found just once. Input material: peripheral blood. The receptors come from a woman aged 40 to 50 with acute or convalescent COVID-19. Both conserved end residues are part of each CDR3. D genes are given only for firm matches. The size field is filled for only some rows; it gives once, few, many or a size class.

CDR3 DNA: TGTGCCAGCAGCTTGGCCGGGGGCACAGATACGCAGTATTTT
CDR3 protein: CASSLAGGTDTQYF
D gene: NA
clone size: once
V gene: TRBV7-8
J gene: TRBJ2-3

CDR3 DNA: TGTGCCAGCAGCGTAGGCGGAACCTACGAGCAGTACTTC
CDR3 protein: CASSVGGTYEQYF
D gene: NA
clone size: NA
V gene: TRBV5-6
J gene: TRBJ2-7

CDR3 DNA: TGTGCCAGCAGCTTAGGAGGGCTAAGCAATCAGCCCCAGCATTTT
CDR3 protein: CASSLGGLSNQPQHF
D gene: NA
clone size: NA
V gene: TRBV7-2
J gene: TRBJ1-5

CDR3 DNA: TGTGCCAGCAGCTTGATCGGTTCGGGCGAGCAGTACTTC
CDR3 protein: CASSLIGSGEQYF
D gene: NA
clone size: NA
V gene: TRBV5-4
J gene: TRBJ2-7

CDR3 DNA: TGTGCCAGCAGCGAGGACGTTAGCGGGGGGGAGCAGTTTTTT
CDR3 protein: CASSEDVSGGEQFF
D gene: TRBD2
clone size: NA
V gene: TRBV7-2
J gene: TRBJ2-2

CDR3 DNA: TGTGCCAGCAGCTTAGGGGGCCTATCTGGAAACACCATATATTTT
CDR3 protein: CASSLGGLSGNTIYF
D gene: NA
clone size: few
V gene: TRBV7-9
J gene: TRBJ1-3

CDR3 DNA: TGTGCCACCAGCAGAGATTCGGGAGGGCAAGGCTACACCTTC
CDR3 protein: CATSRDSGGQGYTF
D gene: NA
clone size: NA
V gene: TRBV15
J gene: TRBJ1-2

CDR3 DNA: TGCAGCGTCGCCGGGACTAGCGGGGGGTTAGTAGGAGAGACCCAGTACTTC
CDR3 protein: CSVAGTSGGLVGETQYF
D gene: TRBD2
clone size: NA
V gene: TRBV29-1
J gene: TRBJ2-5

CDR3 DNA: TGTGCCAGCAGTGAGGGCCGGCGGGCCCTCCACTTT
CDR3 protein: CASSEGRRALHF
D gene: NA
clone size: NA
V gene: TRBV2
J gene: TRBJ1-6

CDR3 DNA: TGTGCCAGCAGTGGGGTACAGGGTTATGGCTACACCTTC
CDR3 protein: CASSGVQGYGYTF
D gene: NA
clone size: NA
V gene: TRBV9
J gene: TRBJ1-2

CDR3 DNA: TGTGCCAGCTCACCAAGGGGACAGGGGTTGGGGGACACTGAAGCTTTCTTT
CDR3 protein: CASSPRGQGLGDTEAFF
D gene: TRBD1
clone size: once
V gene: TRBV18
J gene: TRBJ1-1

CDR3 DNA: TGTGCCAGCAGTTATGGTTCGGGACTAGCGGCAGATACGCAGTATTTT
CDR3 protein: CASSYGSGLAADTQYF
D gene: TRBD2
clone size: NA
V gene: TRBV6-2/TRBV6-3
J gene: TRBJ2-3

CDR3 DNA: TGTGCCACCAGTGACCCTACTCCATTGACAGGGGGGGGTCCAGATACGCAGTATTTT
CDR3 protein: CATSDPTPLTGGGPDTQYF
D gene: TRBD1
clone size: NA
V gene: TRBV24-1
J gene: TRBJ2-3

CDR3 DNA: TGCGCCAGCTGTGTAGCGGGGGGGAGGCCCGAGCAGTACTTC
CDR3 protein: CASCVAGGRPEQYF
D gene: TRBD2
clone size: NA
V gene: TRBV10-2
J gene: TRBJ2-7

CDR3 DNA: TGTGCCAGTAGCCGGGGGGGAAACTATGGCTACACCTTC
CDR3 protein: CASSRGGNYGYTF
D gene: NA
clone size: NA
V gene: TRBV19
J gene: TRBJ1-2

CDR3 DNA: TGTGCCAGCAGGGCGCCGTCGGGACAGGGGGCCTATGGCTACACCTTC
CDR3 protein: CASRAPSGQGAYGYTF
D gene: TRBD1
clone size: once
V gene: TRBV27
J gene: TRBJ1-2

CDR3 DNA: TGTGCCAGCAGTTACTCGAGGCAGAGCACAGATACGCAGTATTTT
CDR3 protein: CASSYSRQSTDTQYF
D gene: NA
clone size: NA
V gene: TRBV6-5
J gene: TRBJ2-3

CDR3 DNA: TGTGCCAGCAACTCCGGGGGGGAGTGGACAGATACGCAGTATTTT
CDR3 protein: CASNSGGEWTDTQYF
D gene: TRBD2
clone size: NA
V gene: TRBV11-2
J gene: TRBJ2-3

CDR3 DNA: TGTGCCAGCAGCGTAGCGGGGACAGGGGGCTCAGAGACCCAGTACTTC
CDR3 protein: CASSVAGTGGSETQYF
D gene: TRBD1
clone size: NA
V gene: TRBV9
J gene: TRBJ2-5

CDR3 DNA: TGCAGCGTTTCGACTAGCGGGGGGAACAATGAGCAGTTCTTC
CDR3 protein: CSVSTSGGNNEQFF
D gene: TRBD2
clone size: NA
V gene: TRBV29-1
J gene: TRBJ2-1

CDR3 DNA: TGTGCCAGTAGTATGGATGGGCGGGGGGGAAAAAGCTCCTACAATGAGCAGTTCTTC
CDR3 protein: CASSMDGRGGKSSYNEQFF
D gene: TRBD2
clone size: NA
V gene: TRBV19
J gene: TRBJ2-1

CDR3 DNA: TGTGCCAGCAGCTTAGGTGGCAGGGGGGAAAACATTCAGTACTTC
CDR3 protein: CASSLGGRGENIQYF
D gene: NA
clone size: NA
V gene: TRBV7-2
J gene: TRBJ2-4

CDR3 DNA: TGTGCCTGGAGTTTCCCGCCAGCTAATGAAAAACTGTTTTTT
CDR3 protein: CAWSFPPANEKLFF
D gene: NA
clone size: NA
V gene: TRBV30
J gene: TRBJ1-4

CDR3 DNA: TGTGCCAGCAGTGCAGGGGCCAGCACAGATACGCAGTATTTT
CDR3 protein: CASSAGASTDTQYF
D gene: NA
clone size: NA
V gene: TRBV2
J gene: TRBJ2-3

CDR3 DNA: TGTGCCAGCGGGGCTGACATTAACTATGGCTACACCTTC
CDR3 protein: CASGADINYGYTF
D gene: NA
clone size: NA
V gene: TRBV2
J gene: TRBJ1-2

CDR3 DNA: TGTGCCAGCAGCGTTAGCGGGGGGCCCGATACGCAGTATTTT
CDR3 protein: CASSVSGGPDTQYF
D gene: TRBD2
clone size: NA
V gene: TRBV9
J gene: TRBJ2-3

CDR3 DNA: TGTGCCAGCAGCCTCCGGGACAGCTACAATGAGCAGTTCTTC
CDR3 protein: CASSLRDSYNEQFF
D gene: TRBD1
clone size: NA
V gene: TRBV7-9
J gene: TRBJ2-1

CDR3 DNA: TGCGCCAGCAGCTCGTGGGGGGAGGAGGCACGCCAGTACTTC
CDR3 protein: CASSSWGEEARQYF
D gene: NA
clone size: NA
V gene: TRBV5-1
J gene: TRBJ2-5